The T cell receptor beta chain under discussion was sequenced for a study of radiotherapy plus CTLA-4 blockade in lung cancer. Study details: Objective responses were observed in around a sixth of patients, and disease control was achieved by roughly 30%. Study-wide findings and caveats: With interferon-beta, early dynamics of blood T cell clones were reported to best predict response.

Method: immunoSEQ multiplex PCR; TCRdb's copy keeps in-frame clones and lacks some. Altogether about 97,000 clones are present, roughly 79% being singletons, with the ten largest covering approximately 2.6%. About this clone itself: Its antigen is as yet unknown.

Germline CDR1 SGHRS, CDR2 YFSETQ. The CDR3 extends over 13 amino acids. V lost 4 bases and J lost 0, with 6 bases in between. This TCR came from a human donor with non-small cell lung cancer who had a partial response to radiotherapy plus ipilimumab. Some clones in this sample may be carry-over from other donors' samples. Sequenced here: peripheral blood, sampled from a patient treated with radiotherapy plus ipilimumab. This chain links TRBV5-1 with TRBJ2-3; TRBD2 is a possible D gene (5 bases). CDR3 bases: TGCGCCAGCAGCGGCGGGAGCACAGATACGCAGTATTTT. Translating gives CASSGGSTDTQYF.